These 8 T cell receptor beta chains were sequenced from one sample in a study of long-term antiretroviral therapy in people with HIV. The assay used was immunoSEQ (version v3.0), run at survey level. Using immunoSEQ multiplex PCR, the repertoire was profiled, and TCRdb retains in-frame clones only, with some absent. The sample includes approximately 33,000 clones, roughly 85% of them seen just once. Sequencing used unsorted PBMCs, obtained 0.8 years before starting antiretroviral therapy. The origin of the receptors is a man younger than 35 with HIV.

The chain is built from TRBV11-2 and TRBJ1-5, with D tentatively TRBD1 (6 bases). The CDR3 consists of 15 residues. Trimming stripped 5 bases from V and 0 bases from J, with 11 bases between. Germline CDR1 is SGHAT and CDR2 is FQNNGV. The CDR3 nucleotides are TGTGCCAGCAGCGTAGGGGGAGGTAGCAATCAGCCCCAGCATTTT. Protein sequence: CASSVGGGSNQPQHF. Combining the CDR3 with reference TRBV11-2 and TRBJ1-5 gives the whole variable domain EAGVAQSPRYKIIEKRQSVAFWCNPISGHATLYWYQQILGQGPKLLIQFQNNGVVDDSQLPKDRFSAERLKGVDSTLKIQPAKLEDSAVYLCASSVGGGSNQPQHFGDGTRLSIL.

V is TRBV27 and J is TRBJ2-1, with 8 bases matching TRBD2. The CDR3 runs to 15 residues. Germline CDR1 MNHEY, CDR2 SMNVEV (reference sequence). J gave up 1 base and V 4 bases, and 3 bases lay outside the gene matches. CDR3 region: CASSSTSGSYNEQFF. The CDR3 DNA reads TGTGCCAGCAGTTCCACTAGCGGATCCTACAATGAGCAGTTCTTC.

This clone was detected only a few times. The chain has TRBV19 and TRBJ1-1, with 7 bases matching TRBD1. V lost 5 bases and J lost 5; bases outside the gene matches: 11. Germline CDR1 LNHDA, CDR2 SQIVND (reference sequence). The CDR3 totals 15 residues. CDR3 nucleotides: TGTGCCAGTAGTGTTAAGACAGGGTTGGATACTGAAGCTTTCTTT. Residues: CASSVKTGLDTEAFF. The whole variable domain, remainder taken from reference TRBV19 and TRBJ1-1, is DGGITQSPKYLFRKEGQNVTLSCEQNLNHDAMYWYRQDPGQGLRLIYYSQIVNDFQKGDIAEGYSVSREKKESFPLTVTSAQKNPTAFYLCASSVKTGLDTEAFFGQGTRLTVV.

V and J are TRBV5-1 and TRBJ2-1, with D possibly being TRBD1 (7 bases). The CDR3 runs to 17 residues. The V gene lost 1 base and the J gene lost 6 bases, with 20 bases spanning the gap. CDR1 is SGHRS, CDR2 YFSETQ, per germline. The CDR3 spells CASSLQGGLIVSNEQFF. CDR3 bases: TGCGCCAGCAGCTTGCAGGGGGGCTTAATTGTATCCAATGAGCAGTTCTTC.

Here the CDR3 DNA reads TGTGCCAGCAGCTTTACTTCCCCTATCTCGCCTCTTGAAGACGAGCAGTACTTC. This sequence encodes CASSFTSPISPLEDEQYF. J is TRBJ2-7 and V is TRBV13; D unclear. The germline CDR1 and CDR2 sequences are PRHDT and FYEKMQ (reference sequence). The CDR3 spans 18 residues. V lost 3 bases and J lost 5, with 26 bases in between.

The chain carries TRBV4-2 and TRBJ1-6; D is unclear. Germline values: CDR1 LGHNA, CDR2 YNFKEQ. CDR3 length: 15 residues. Trimming stripped 4 bases from V and 7 bases from J, with 14 bases between. As DNA, the CDR3 is TGTGCCAGCAGCCCCATTGGAACACGGAATTCACCCCTCCACTTT. Residues: CASSPIGTRNSPLHF.

This clone was seen just once. CDR3 in amino acids: CASSFRVGSYNEQFF. CDR3 DNA sequence: TGTGCCAGCAGCTTCAGGGTAGGCTCCTACAATGAGCAGTTCTTC. The chain combines TRBV7-8 with TRBJ2-1; TRBD1 might be the D (5 bases). The CDR3 runs to 15 residues. Germline CDR1 is SGHVS and CDR2 is FQNEAQ. V shed 3 bases and J shed 0 bases, with 9 bases lying between them. Variable domain in full (rest from reference TRBV7-8 and TRBJ2-1): GAGVSQSPRYKVAKRGQDVALRCDPISGHVSLFWYQQALGQGPEFLTYFQNEAQLDKSGLPSDRFFAERPEGSVSTLKIQRTQQEDSAVYLCASSFRVGSYNEQFFGPGTRLTVL.

This clone was observed a single time. Here the CDR3 DNA reads TGTGCCAGCAGTTACTCGGCGGATCGCGAGCAGTACTTC. Translation: CASSYSADREQYF. The chain uses TRBV6-5 and TRBJ2-7, with unresolved D. The CDR3 totals 13 residues. V dropped 0 bases and J dropped 6 bases, with 9 bases sitting between them. Germline values: CDR1 MNHEY, CDR2 SVGAGI.